This TCR beta chain was sequenced in a study of cytomegalovirus exposure and HLA in healthy donors. About the study: Early release data held 80 million to 100 million unique TCRs from HLA-typed donors. Whole-study findings and limits: Of the V segments, some could not be distinguished, including TRBV6-2 and TRBV6-3, and were excluded.

On this clone itself: The antigen is unknown.

CDR1 SGHRS and CDR2 YFSETQ come from the germline V gene. This CDR3 spans 15 amino acids. Trimming removed 3 bases from V and 4 bases from J; junction bases left unmatched: 7. PCR employed 60 Vbeta and 13 Jbeta primers. Profiling relied on immunoSEQ multiplex PCR, and the TCRdb table lists in-frame clones only, not all of them. The repertoire holds over 100,000 clones, with 70% to 85% as singletons. The J gene is TRBJ1-1, the V gene TRBV5-1, with 9 bases fitting TRBD1. The TCR sequence derives from a woman younger than 35 in good health and CMV-seropositive. The material sequenced was PBMCs. CDR3 region: CASSSTGGEGTEAFF. The CDR3, as DNA: TGCGCCAGCAGCTCCACAGGGGGCGAGGGCACTGAAGCTTTCTTT.